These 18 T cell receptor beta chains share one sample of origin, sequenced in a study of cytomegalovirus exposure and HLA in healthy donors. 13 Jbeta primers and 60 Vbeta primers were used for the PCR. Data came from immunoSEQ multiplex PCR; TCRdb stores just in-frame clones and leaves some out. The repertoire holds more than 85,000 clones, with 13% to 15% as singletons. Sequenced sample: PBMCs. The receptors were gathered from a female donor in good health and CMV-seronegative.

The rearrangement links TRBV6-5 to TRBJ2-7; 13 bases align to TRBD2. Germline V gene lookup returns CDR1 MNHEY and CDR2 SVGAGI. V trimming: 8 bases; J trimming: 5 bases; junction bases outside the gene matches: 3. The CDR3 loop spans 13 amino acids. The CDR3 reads CASGLAGVDEQYF. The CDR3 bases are TGTGCCAGCGGACTAGCGGGAGTTGACGAGCAGTACTTC.

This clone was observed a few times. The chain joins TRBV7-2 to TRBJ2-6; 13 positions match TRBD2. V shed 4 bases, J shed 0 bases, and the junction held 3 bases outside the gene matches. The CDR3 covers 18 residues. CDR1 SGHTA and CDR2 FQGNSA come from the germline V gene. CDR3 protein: CASSSLAGGLSGANVLTF. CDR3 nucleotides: TGTGCCAGCAGCTCACTAGCGGGGGGGCTCTCTGGGGCCAACGTCCTGACTTTC.

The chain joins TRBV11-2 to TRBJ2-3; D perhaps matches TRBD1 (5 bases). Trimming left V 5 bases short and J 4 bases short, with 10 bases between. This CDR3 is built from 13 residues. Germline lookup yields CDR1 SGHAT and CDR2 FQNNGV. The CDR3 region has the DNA TGTGCCAGCAGCCCAGGCAGGGCAGATACGCAGTATTTT. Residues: CASSPGRADTQYF.

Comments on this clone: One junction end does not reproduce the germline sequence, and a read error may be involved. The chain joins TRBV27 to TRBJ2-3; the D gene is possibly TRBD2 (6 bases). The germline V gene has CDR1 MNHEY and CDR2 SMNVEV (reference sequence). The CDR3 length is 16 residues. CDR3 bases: TGTGCCAGCAGTGTATCCTTAAGCGGGAGCACAGATACGCAGTATTTT. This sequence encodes CASSVSLSGSTDTQYF.

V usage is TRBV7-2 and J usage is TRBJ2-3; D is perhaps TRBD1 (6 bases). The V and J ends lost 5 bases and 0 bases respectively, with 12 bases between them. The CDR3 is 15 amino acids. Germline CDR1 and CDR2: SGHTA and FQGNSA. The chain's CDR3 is CASSPRTASTDTQYF. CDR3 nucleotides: TGTGCCAGCAGCCCGAGGACAGCTAGCACAGATACGCAGTATTTT.

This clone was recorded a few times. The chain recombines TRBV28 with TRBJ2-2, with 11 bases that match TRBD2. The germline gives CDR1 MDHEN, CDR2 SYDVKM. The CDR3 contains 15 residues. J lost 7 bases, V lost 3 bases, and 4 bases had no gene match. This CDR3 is CASSFGLAGFGELFF. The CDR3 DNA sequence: TGTGCCAGCAGTTTCGGACTAGCGGGTTTCGGGGAGCTGTTTTTT.

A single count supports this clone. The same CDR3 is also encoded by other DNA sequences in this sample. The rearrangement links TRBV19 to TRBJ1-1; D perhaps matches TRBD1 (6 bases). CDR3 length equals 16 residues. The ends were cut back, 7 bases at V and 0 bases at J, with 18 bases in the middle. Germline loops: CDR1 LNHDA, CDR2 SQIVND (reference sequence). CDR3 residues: CASTRGRLKMNTEAFF. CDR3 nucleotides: TGTGCCAGTACCAGGGGACGGCTAAAAATGAACACTGAAGCTTTCTTT.

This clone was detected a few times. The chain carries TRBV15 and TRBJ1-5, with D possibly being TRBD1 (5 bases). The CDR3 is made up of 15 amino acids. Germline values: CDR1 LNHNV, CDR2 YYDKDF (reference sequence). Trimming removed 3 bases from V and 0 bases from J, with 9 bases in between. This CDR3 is CATSSRTTSNQPQHF. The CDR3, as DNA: TGTGCCACCAGCAGTAGGACAACTAGCAATCAGCCCCAGCATTTT. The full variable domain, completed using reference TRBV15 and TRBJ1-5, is DAMVIQNPRYQVTQFGKPVTLSCSQTLNHNVMYWYQQKSSQAPKLLFHYYDKDFNNEADTPDNFQSRRPNTSFCFLDIRSPGLGDTAMYLCATSSRTTSNQPQHFGDGTRLSIL.

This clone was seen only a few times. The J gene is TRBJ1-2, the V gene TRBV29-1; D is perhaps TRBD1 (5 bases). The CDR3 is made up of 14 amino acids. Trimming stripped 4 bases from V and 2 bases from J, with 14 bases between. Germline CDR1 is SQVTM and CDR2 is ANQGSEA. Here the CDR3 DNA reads TGCAGCGTTGTGAGTCGGCAGGGAAACTATGGCTACACCTTC. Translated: CSVVSRQGNYGYTF.

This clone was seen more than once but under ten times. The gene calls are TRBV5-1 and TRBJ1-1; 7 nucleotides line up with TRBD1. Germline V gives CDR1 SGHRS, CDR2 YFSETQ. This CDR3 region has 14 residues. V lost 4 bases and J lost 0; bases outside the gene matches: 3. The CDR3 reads CASSPGTVNTEAFF. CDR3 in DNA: TGCGCCAGCAGCCCCGGGACAGTGAACACTGAAGCTTTCTTT.

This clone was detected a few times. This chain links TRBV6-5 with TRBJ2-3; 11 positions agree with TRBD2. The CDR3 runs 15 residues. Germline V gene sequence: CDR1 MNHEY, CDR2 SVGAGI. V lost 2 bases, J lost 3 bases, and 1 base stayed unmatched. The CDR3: CASSYLAGGTDTQYF. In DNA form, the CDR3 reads TGTGCCAGCAGTTACCTAGCGGGGGGAACAGATACGCAGTATTTT.

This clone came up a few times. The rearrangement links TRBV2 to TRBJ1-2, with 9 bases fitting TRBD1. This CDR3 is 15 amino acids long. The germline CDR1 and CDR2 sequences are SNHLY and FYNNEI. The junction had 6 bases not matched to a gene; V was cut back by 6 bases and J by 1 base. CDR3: CASRSGTGFNYGYTF. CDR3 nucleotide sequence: TGTGCCAGCAGATCCGGGACAGGGTTTAACTATGGCTACACCTTC.

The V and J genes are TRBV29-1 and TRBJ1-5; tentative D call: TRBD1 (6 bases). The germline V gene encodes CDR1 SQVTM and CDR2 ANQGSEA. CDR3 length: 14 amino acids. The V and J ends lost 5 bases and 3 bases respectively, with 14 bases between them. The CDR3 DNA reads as TGCAGCGTTCGGGGGGGGGCCACCAATCAGCCCCAGCATTTT. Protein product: CSVRGGATNQPQHF. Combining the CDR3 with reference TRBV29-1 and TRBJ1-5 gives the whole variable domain SAVISQKPSRDICQRGTSLTIQCQVDSQVTMMFWYRQQPGQSLTLIATANQGSEATYESGFVIDKFPISRPNLTFSTLTVSNMSPEDSSIYLCSVRGGATNQPQHFGDGTRLSIL.

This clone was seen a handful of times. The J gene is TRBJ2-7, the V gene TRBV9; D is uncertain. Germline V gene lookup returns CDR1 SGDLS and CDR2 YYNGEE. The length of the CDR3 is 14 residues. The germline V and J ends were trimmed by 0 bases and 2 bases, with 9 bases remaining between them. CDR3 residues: CASSVGAAPYEQYF. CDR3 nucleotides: TGTGCCAGCAGCGTAGGTGCGGCCCCCTACGAGCAGTACTTC.

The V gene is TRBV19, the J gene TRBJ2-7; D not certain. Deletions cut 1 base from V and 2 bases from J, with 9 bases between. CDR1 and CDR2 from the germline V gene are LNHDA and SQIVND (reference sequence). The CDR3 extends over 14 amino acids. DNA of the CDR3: TGTGCCAGTAGTATAGCTGAGGATCCCTACGAGCAGTACTTC. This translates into CASSIAEDPYEQYF.

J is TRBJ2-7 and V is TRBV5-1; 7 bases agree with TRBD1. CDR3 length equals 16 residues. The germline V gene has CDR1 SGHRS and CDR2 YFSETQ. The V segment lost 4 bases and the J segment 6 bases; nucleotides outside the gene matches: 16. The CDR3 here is CASSPRGVTGPLEQYF. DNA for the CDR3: TGCGCCAGCAGCCCCAGAGGGGTGACAGGGCCTCTCGAGCAGTACTTC. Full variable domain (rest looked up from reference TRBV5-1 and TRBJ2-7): KAGVTQTPRYLIKTRGQQVTLSCSPISGHRSVSWYQQTPGQGLQFLFEYFSETQRNKGNFPGRFSGRQFSNSRSEMNVSTLELGDSALYLCASSPRGVTGPLEQYFGPGTRLTVT.

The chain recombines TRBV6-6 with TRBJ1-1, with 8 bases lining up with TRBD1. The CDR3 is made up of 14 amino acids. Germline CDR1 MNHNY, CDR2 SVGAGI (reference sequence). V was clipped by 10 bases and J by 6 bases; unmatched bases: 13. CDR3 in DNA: TGTGCCAACGAACCGGACAGGGTAGGCTCTGAAGCTTTCTTT. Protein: CANEPDRVGSEAFF.

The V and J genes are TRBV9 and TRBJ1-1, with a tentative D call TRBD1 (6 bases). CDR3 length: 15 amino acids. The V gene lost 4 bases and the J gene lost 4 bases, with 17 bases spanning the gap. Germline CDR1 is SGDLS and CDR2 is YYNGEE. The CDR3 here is CASSPSGGWSTEAFF. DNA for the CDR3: TGTGCCAGCAGCCCGAGTGGGGGCTGGAGCACTGAAGCTTTCTTT.